The rows below give T cell receptor beta chains drawn from one sample of a study of T cell responses to AZD1222 COVID-19 vaccine. Measured with immunoSEQ multiplex PCR; TCRdb has only the in-frame clones, and not every one. The sample records 150,000 to 200,000 clones, 94% being singletons. Material: peripheral blood, obtained 28 days after the second AZD1222 dose. Every receptor here comes from an adult who received the AZD1222 COVID-19 vaccine. CDR3s include the opening cysteine and the closing phenylalanine or tryptophan. The order of the fields is V gene, clone size, J gene, D gene, CDR3 DNA, CDR3 protein. D genes are given only for firm matches. Clone sizes are given selectively: once, few, many, or a class where the clone is expanded.

V gene: TRBV5-1
clone size: .
J gene: TRBJ1-5
D gene: TRBD1
CDR3 DNA: TGCGCCAGCAGGACAGGGGTTACGGGCAATCAGCCCCAGCATTTT
CDR3 protein: CASRTGVTGNQPQHF

V gene: TRBV6-5
clone size: .
J gene: TRBJ1-1
D gene: TRBD1
CDR3 DNA: TGTGCCAGCAGTCCGGGACAGGCGGGCACTGAAGCTTTCTTT
CDR3 protein: CASSPGQAGTEAFF

V gene: TRBV12-5
clone size: .
J gene: TRBJ2-7
D gene: .
CDR3 DNA: TGTGCTAGTGGCCCCGACAGGTCCTACGAGCAGTACTTC
CDR3 protein: CASGPDRSYEQYF

V gene: TRBV30
clone size: .
J gene: TRBJ2-6
D gene: TRBD2
CDR3 DNA: TGTGCCTGGAGTCCCCTCGGGACTACCCTCAGCGTCCTGACTTTC
CDR3 protein: CAWSPLGTTLSVLTF

V gene: TRBV19
clone size: few
J gene: TRBJ2-7
D gene: .
CDR3 DNA: TGTGCCAGTAGTAAAGGGGCTCGGGACGAGCAGTACTTC
CDR3 protein: CASSKGARDEQYF

V gene: TRBV9
clone size: .
J gene: TRBJ2-2
D gene: .
CDR3 DNA: TGTGCCAGCAGCGTTGCGGCAAACACCGGGGAGCTGTTTTTT
CDR3 protein: CASSVAANTGELFF

V gene: TRBV3-1/TRBV3-2
clone size: .
J gene: TRBJ1-1
D gene: .
CDR3 DNA: TGTGCCAGCAGCCTCCGGGACACGAACACTGAAGCTTTCTTT
CDR3 protein: CASSLRDTNTEAFF

V gene: TRBV7-9
clone size: .
J gene: TRBJ2-3
D gene: .
CDR3 DNA: TGTGCCAGCAGCCGCAACTCATACCGGGAGAGGACGCAGTATTTT
CDR3 protein: CASSRNSYRERTQYF

V gene: TRBV27
clone size: once
J gene: TRBJ1-5
D gene: .
CDR3 DNA: TGTGCCAGCAGCCAGGGTTTCAATCAGCCCCAGCATTTT
CDR3 protein: CASSQGFNQPQHF

V gene: TRBV4-2
clone size: few
J gene: TRBJ1-2
D gene: TRBD1
CDR3 DNA: TGTGCCAGCAGCCAGCTGCAGGGGGCGGGCTATGGCTACACCTTC
CDR3 protein: CASSQLQGAGYGYTF

V gene: TRBV27
clone size: .
J gene: TRBJ1-5
D gene: .
CDR3 DNA: TGTGCCAGCAGCCCCCGGGGCCTACTGCCGAATCAGCCCCAGCATTTT
CDR3 protein: CASSPRGLLPNQPQHF

V gene: TRBV3-1/TRBV3-2
clone size: .
J gene: TRBJ2-1
D gene: TRBD2
CDR3 DNA: TGTGCCAGCAGCCAACCTGGCGGGGGATACAATGAGCAGTTCTTC
CDR3 protein: CASSQPGGGYNEQFF

V gene: TRBV6-5
clone size: .
J gene: TRBJ2-3
D gene: TRBD2
CDR3 DNA: TGTGCCATCTCTAGCGGGAGCACAGATACGCAGTATTTT
CDR3 protein: CAISSGSTDTQYF

V gene: TRBV21-1
clone size: .
J gene: TRBJ1-2
D gene: .
CDR3 DNA: TGTGCCAGTCGATTGGGTCAGGGACCTTTGGGCTATGGCTACACCTTC
CDR3 protein: CASRLGQGPLGYGYTF

V gene: TRBV18
clone size: .
J gene: TRBJ2-3
D gene: .
CDR3 DNA: TGTGCCAGCTCACCTACCCCGGCAGATACGCAGTATTTT
CDR3 protein: CASSPTPADTQYF

V gene: TRBV2
clone size: .
J gene: TRBJ2-7
D gene: .
CDR3 DNA: TGTGCCAGCAGTTCCAGCCGATCCTACGAGCAGTACTTC
CDR3 protein: CASSSSRSYEQYF

V gene: TRBV28
clone size: .
J gene: TRBJ1-2
D gene: .
CDR3 DNA: TGTGCCAGCAGTTTACCAGGGGACCGCGGCTACACCTTC
CDR3 protein: CASSLPGDRGYTF

V gene: TRBV27
clone size: .
J gene: TRBJ1-5
D gene: .
CDR3 DNA: TGTGCCAGCAGTTTATCTGTGATTGGGGGCAATCAGCCCCAGCATTTT
CDR3 protein: CASSLSVIGGNQPQHF

V gene: TRBV5-4
clone size: .
J gene: TRBJ1-2
D gene: .
CDR3 DNA: TGTGCCAGCAGCTTGGATGGGGGATCCCTGGGCTATGGCTACACCTTC
CDR3 protein: CASSLDGGSLGYGYTF

V gene: TRBV24-1
clone size: .
J gene: TRBJ2-7
D gene: .
CDR3 DNA: TGTGCCACCAGTGGGACTGAGGGGGGCGAGCAGTACTTC
CDR3 protein: CATSGTEGGEQYF

V gene: TRBV4-1
clone size: .
J gene: TRBJ1-4
D gene: .
CDR3 DNA: TGCGCCAGCAGCCAAGGATATGGGGGGCGGGAAAAACTGTTTTTT
CDR3 protein: CASSQGYGGREKLFF

V gene: TRBV19
clone size: .
J gene: TRBJ1-4
D gene: .
CDR3 DNA: TGTGCCAGTAGTATCAGTGAAAAACTGTTTTTT
CDR3 protein: CASSISEKLFF

V gene: TRBV19
clone size: .
J gene: TRBJ1-4
D gene: TRBD1
CDR3 DNA: TGTGCCAGTAGTATGGCAGGGGGTGAAAAACTGTTTTTT
CDR3 protein: CASSMAGGEKLFF

V gene: TRBV12-3/TRBV12-4
clone size: few
J gene: TRBJ1-1
D gene: .
CDR3 DNA: TGTGCCAGCAGTTTAACAAGGGGGGCGGAAGCTTTCTTT
CDR3 protein: CASSLTRGAEAFF

V gene: TRBV3-1/TRBV3-2
clone size: .
J gene: TRBJ1-2
D gene: TRBD1
CDR3 DNA: TGTGCCAGCAGCCAAAACAGGGGAAACTATGGCTACACCTTC
CDR3 protein: CASSQNRGNYGYTF

V gene: TRBV9
clone size: .
J gene: TRBJ2-3
D gene: .
CDR3 DNA: TGTGCCAGCAGCGTAGAGGCAGATACGCAGTATTTT
CDR3 protein: CASSVEADTQYF

V gene: TRBV5-4
clone size: .
J gene: TRBJ1-1
D gene: .
CDR3 DNA: TGTGCCAGCAGCTTGGGGCCGGGGGAACCTGAAGCTTTCTTT
CDR3 protein: CASSLGPGEPEAFF

V gene: TRBV7-3
clone size: .
J gene: TRBJ2-1
D gene: TRBD1
CDR3 DNA: TGTGCCAGCAGCCCAGACAGGGTTTCCTACAATGAGCAGTTCTTC
CDR3 protein: CASSPDRVSYNEQFF

V gene: TRBV6-6
clone size: .
J gene: TRBJ2-1
D gene: .
CDR3 DNA: TGTGCCAGCAGTTCCCCCGGGGACCACCCCGGGAATGAGCAGTTCTTC
CDR3 protein: CASSSPGDHPGNEQFF

V gene: TRBV5-4
clone size: .
J gene: TRBJ2-3
D gene: TRBD2
CDR3 DNA: TGTGCCAGCAGCTGGGGACTAGCGGCCACAGATACGCAGTATTTT
CDR3 protein: CASSWGLAATDTQYF

V gene: TRBV24-1
clone size: .
J gene: TRBJ2-1
D gene: .
CDR3 DNA: TGTGCCACCAGTGATTTGCCCCCAGCGGAAAACTACAATGAGCAGTTCTTC
CDR3 protein: CATSDLPPAENYNEQFF

V gene: TRBV28
clone size: .
J gene: TRBJ2-4
D gene: .
CDR3 DNA: TGTGCCAGCAGTTATTTTCTAGCCAAAAACATTCAGTACTTC
CDR3 protein: CASSYFLAKNIQYF